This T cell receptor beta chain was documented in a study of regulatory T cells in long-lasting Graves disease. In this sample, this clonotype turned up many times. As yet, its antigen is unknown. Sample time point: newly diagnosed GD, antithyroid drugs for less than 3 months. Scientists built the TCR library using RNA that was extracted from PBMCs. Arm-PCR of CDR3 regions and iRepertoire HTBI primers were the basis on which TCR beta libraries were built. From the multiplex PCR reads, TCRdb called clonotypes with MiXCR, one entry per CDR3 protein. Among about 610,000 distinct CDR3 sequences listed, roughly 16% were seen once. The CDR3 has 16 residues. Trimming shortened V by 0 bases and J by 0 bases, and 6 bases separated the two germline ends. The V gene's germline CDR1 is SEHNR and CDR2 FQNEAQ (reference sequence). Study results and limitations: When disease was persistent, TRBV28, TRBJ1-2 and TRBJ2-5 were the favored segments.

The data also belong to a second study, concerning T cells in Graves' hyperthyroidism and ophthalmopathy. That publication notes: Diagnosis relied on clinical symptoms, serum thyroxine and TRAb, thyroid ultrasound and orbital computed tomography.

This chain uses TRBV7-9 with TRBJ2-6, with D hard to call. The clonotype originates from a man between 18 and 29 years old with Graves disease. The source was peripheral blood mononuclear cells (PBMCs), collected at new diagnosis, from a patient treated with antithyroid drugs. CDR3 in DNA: TGTGCCAGCAGCTTAGCGCTAGACTCTGGGGCCAACGTCCTGACTTTC. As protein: CASSLALDSGANVLTF.